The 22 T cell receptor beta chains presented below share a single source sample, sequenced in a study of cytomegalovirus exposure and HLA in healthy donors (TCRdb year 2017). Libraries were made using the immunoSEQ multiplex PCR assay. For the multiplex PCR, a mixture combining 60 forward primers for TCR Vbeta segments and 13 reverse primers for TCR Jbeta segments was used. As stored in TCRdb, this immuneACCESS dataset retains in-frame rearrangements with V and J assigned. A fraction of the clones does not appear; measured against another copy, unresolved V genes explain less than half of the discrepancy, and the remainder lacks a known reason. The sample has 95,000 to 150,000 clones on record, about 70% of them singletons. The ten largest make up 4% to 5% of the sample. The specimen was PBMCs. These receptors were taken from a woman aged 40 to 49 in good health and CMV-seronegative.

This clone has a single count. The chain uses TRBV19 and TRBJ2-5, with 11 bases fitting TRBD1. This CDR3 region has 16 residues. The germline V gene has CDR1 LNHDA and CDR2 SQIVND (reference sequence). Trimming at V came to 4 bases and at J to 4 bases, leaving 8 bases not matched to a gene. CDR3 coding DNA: TGTGCCAGTAGTACCTGGGACAGGGGGGGCCGAGAGACCCAGTACTTC. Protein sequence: CASSTWDRGGRETQYF.

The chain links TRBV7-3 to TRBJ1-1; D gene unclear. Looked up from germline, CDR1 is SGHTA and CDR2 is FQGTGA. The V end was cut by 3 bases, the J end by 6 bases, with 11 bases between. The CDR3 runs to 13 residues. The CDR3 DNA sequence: TGTGCCAGCAGCTTTGGAGGGTCGGCTGAAGCTTTCTTT. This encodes CASSFGGSAEAFF. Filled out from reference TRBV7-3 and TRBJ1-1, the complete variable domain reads GAGVSQTPSNKVTEKGKYVELRCDPISGHTALYWYRQSLGQGPEFLIYFQGTGAADDSGLPNDRFFAVRPEGSVSTLKIQRTERGDSAVYLCASSFGGSAEAFFGQGTRLTVV.

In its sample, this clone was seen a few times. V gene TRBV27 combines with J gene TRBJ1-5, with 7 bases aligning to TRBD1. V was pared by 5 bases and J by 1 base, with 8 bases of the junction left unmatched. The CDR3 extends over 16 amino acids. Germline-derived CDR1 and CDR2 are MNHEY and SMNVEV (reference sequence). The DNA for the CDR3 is TGTGCCAGCAGTCCGAGACAGGGTGGCAGCAATCAGCCCCAGCATTTT. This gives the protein CASSPRQGGSNQPQHF.

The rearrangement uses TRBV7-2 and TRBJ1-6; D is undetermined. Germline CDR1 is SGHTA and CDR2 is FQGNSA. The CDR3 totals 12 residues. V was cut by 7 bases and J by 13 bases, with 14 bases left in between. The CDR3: CASTYYRSPLHF. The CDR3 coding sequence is TGTGCCAGCACGTACTATCGCAGTCCCCTCCACTTT. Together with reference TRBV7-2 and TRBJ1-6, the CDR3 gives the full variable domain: GAGVSQSPSNKVTEKGKDVELRCDPISGHTALYWYRQSLGQGLEFLIYFQGNSAPDKSGLPSDRFSAERTGGSVSTLTIQRTQQEDSAVYLCASTYYRSPLHFGNGTRLTVT.

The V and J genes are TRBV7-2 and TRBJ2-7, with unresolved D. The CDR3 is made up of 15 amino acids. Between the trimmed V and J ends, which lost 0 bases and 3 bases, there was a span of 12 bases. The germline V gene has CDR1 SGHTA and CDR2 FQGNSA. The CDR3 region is CASSLAPRLNYEQYF. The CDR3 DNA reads TGTGCCAGCAGCTTAGCCCCTAGGCTGAACTACGAGCAGTACTTC.

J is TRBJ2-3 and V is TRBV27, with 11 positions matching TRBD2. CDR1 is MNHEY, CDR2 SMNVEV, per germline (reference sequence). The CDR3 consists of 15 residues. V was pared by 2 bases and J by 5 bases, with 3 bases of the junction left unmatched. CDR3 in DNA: TGTGCCAGCAGTTTACTAGCGGGAGGCAGAGATACGCAGTATTTT. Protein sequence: CASSLLAGGRDTQYF.

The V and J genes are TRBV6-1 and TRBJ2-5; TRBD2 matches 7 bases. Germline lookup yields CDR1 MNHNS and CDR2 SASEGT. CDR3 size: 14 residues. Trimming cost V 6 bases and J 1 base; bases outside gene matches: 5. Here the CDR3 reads CASSPGGSQETQYF. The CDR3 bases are TGTGCCAGCAGCCCCGGGGGGTCCCAAGAGACCCAGTACTTC.

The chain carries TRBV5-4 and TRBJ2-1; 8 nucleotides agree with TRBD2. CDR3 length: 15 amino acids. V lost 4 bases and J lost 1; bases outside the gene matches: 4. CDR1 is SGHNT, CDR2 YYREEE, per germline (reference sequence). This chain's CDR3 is CASSPQRESYNEQFF. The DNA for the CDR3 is TGTGCCAGCAGCCCCCAGCGGGAGTCCTACAATGAGCAGTTCTTC.

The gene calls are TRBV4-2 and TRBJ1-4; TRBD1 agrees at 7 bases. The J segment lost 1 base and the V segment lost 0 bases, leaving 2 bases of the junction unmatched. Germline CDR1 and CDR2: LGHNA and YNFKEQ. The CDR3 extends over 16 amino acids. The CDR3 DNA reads TGTGCCAGCAGCCAAGACCACAGGGGAACTAATGAAAAACTGTTTTTT. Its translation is CASSQDHRGTNEKLFF.

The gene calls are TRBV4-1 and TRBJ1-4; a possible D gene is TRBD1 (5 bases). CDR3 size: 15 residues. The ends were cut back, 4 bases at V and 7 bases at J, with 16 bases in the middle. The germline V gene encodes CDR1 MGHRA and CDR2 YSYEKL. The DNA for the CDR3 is TGCGCCAGCAGCCTCGTGGGGTGGGGCAGTGAAAAACTGTTTTTT. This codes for CASSLVGWGSEKLFF.

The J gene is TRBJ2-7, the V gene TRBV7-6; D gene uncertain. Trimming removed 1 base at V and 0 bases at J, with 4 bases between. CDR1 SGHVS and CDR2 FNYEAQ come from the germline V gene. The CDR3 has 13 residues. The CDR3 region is CASSLGPSYEQYF. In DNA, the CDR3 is TGTGCCAGCAGCTTAGGGCCCTCCTACGAGCAGTACTTC. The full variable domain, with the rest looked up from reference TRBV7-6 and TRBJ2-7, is GAGVSQSPRYKVTKRGQDVALRCDPISGHVSLYWYRQALGQGPEFLTYFNYEAQQDKSGLPNDRFSAERPEGSISTLTIQRTEQRDSAMYRCASSLGPSYEQYFGPGTRLTVT.

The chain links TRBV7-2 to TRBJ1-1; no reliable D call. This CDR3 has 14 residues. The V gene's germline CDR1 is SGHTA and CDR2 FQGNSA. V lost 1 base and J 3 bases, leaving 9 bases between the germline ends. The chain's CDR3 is CASSLGGGYTEAFF. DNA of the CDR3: TGTGCCAGCAGCTTAGGGGGAGGGTACACTGAAGCTTTCTTT.

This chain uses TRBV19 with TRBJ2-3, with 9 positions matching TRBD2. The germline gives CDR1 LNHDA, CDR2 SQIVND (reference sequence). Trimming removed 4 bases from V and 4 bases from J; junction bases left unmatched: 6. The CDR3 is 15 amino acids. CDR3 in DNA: TGTGCCAGTAGTAGGCCTAGCGGGACCTCAGATACGCAGTATTTT. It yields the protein CASSRPSGTSDTQYF.

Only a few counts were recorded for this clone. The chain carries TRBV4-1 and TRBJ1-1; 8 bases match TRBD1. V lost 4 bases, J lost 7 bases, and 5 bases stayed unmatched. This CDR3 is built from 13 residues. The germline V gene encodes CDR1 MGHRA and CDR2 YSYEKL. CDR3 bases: TGCGCCAGCAGCCCGACAGGGGCAGGTGAAGCTTTCTTT. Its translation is CASSPTGAGEAFF.

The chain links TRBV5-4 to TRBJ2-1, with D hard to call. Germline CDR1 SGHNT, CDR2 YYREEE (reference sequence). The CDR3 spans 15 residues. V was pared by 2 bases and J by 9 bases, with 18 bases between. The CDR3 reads CASSLLLAESLEQFF. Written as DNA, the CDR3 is TGTGCCAGCAGCTTATTACTCGCGGAGTCACTTGAGCAGTTCTTC.

Written as DNA, the CDR3 is TGCGCCAGCAGAACAGATCACAATGAGCAGTTCTTC. As protein: CASRTDHNEQFF. V and J are TRBV5-1 and TRBJ2-1, with D unresolved. The CDR3 consists of 12 residues. Trimming removed 5 bases at V and 5 bases at J, with 8 bases between. Germline lookup yields CDR1 SGHRS and CDR2 YFSETQ.

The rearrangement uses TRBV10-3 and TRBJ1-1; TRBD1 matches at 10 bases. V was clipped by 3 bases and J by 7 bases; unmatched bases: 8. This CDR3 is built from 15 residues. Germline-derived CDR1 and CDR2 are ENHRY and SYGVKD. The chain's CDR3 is CAISDRDRGFSEAFF. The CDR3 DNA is TGTGCCATCAGTGACCGGGACAGGGGCTTTAGTGAAGCTTTCTTT.

The CDR3 nucleotides read TGTGCCAGCAGTGACAGGATCTCAGGCTACACCTTC. Residues: CASSDRISGYTF. This rearrangement joins TRBV2 to TRBJ1-2, with no clear D. CDR3 size: 12 residues. Deletions cut 3 bases from V and 8 bases from J, with 10 bases between. The germline gives CDR1 SNHLY, CDR2 FYNNEI.

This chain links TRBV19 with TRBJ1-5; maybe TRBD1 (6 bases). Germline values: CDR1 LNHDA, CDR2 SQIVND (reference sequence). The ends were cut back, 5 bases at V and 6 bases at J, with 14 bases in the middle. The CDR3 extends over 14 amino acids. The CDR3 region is CASSATGRAQPQHF. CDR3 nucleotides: TGTGCCAGTAGTGCAACAGGGAGAGCTCAGCCCCAGCATTTT.

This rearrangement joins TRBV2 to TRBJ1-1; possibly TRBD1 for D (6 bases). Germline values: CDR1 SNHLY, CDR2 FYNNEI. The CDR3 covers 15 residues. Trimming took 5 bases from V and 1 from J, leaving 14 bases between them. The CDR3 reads CASSPRATGNTEAFF. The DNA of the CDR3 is TGTGCCAGCAGTCCTCGAGCGACAGGGAACACTGAAGCTTTCTTT.

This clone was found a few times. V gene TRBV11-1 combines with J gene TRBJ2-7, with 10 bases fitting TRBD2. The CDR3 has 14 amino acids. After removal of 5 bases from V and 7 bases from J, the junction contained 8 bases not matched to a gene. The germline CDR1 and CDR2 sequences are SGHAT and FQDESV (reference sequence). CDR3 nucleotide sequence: TGTGCCAGCAGCCCGGGACTAGCGTTGGGAGAGCAGTACTTC. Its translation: CASSPGLALGEQYF.

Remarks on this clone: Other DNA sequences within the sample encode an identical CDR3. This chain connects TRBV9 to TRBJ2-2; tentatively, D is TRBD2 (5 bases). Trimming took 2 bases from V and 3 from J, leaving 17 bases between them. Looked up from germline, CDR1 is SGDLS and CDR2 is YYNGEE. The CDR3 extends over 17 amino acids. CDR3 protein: CASSVRGGDLDTGELFF. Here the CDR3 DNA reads TGTGCCAGCAGCGTTCGGGGTGGGGATTTGGACACCGGGGAGCTGTTTTTT.